One T cell receptor beta chain is described in this entry. Its antigen is still unknown. Arm-PCR of CDR3 regions and iRepertoire HTBI primers were used to build TCR beta libraries. TCRdb fed the multiplex PCR reads into MiXCR, producing one record per CDR3 protein. The data hold fewer than 450,000 distinct CDR3 sequences, with about 20% observed a single time. This sample is part of a study of regulatory T cells in long-lasting Graves disease. The time point: persistent/refractory GD, antithyroid drugs over 5 years with positive TRAb. The TCR library was made from RNA extracted from PBMCs. Study conclusions and caveats: Patients with persistent Graves' had lower TCR diversity than newly diagnosed patients.

This CDR3 is 14 amino acids long. J lost 7 bases, V lost 2 bases, and 6 bases had no gene match. Germline CDR1 reads LNHDA; CDR2 reads SQIVND (reference sequence). The TCR comes from a female donor with Graves disease. The sample in question was peripheral blood mononuclear cells (PBMCs), obtained when the disease was refractory, from a patient treated with antithyroid drugs. V and J are TRBV19 and TRBJ1-1; 8 bases fit TRBD1. The CDR3, as DNA: TGTGCCAGTAGTATACAGGGGGCGACGATTGAAGCTTTCTTT. Translation: CASSIQGATIEAFF.